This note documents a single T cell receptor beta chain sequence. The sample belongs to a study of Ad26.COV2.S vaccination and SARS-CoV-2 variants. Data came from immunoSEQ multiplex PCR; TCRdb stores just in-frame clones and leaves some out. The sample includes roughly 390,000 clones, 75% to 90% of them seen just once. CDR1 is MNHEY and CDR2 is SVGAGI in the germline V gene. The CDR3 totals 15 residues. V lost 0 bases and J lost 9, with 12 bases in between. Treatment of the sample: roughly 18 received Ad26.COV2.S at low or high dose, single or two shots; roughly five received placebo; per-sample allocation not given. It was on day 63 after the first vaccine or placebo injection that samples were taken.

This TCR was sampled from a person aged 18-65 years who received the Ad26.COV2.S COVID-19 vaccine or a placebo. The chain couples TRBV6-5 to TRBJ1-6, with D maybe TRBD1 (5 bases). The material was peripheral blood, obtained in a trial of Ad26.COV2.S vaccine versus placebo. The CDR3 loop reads CASSYSGQGTSPLHF. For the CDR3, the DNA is TGTGCCAGCAGTTACTCTGGGCAGGGCACTTCACCCCTCCACTTT.